A single sample is the source of the 20 T cell receptor beta chains below, sequenced in a study of TIL therapy for anti-PD-1-resistant metastatic lung cancer (dated by TCRdb to the early 2020s). In light of the paper, this sample's time point label describes: pre-treatment sample, taken before nivolumab and TIL therapy. Using bias-controlled multiplex PCR with the immunoSEQ v3 hsTCRB kit, the TCR beta CDR3 regions were amplified from genomic DNA. The immuneACCESS repertoire file appears here via TCRdb, limited to in-frame rearrangements. These files lack a portion of the clones; in checked studies, under half of the deficit traces to unresolved V genes, and the cause of the others is not known. Counted in this sample were approximately 53,000 clones; 70% to 85% of them appeared once. The top ten hold 4% to 6% of the sample. The specimen comprised blood, sampled at baseline. These receptors were obtained from a woman aged 25 to 80 with non-small cell lung cancer.

The V gene is TRBV30, the J gene TRBJ1-1; D remains unclear. The CDR3 totals 13 residues. V lost 2 bases and J lost 6, with 13 bases in between. The germline V gene encodes CDR1 GTSNPN and CDR2 SVGIG (reference sequence). CDR3 sequence reads: CAWSILTPSEAFF. The CDR3 DNA reads TGTGCCTGGAGTATTCTGACACCCTCTGAAGCTTTCTTT.

This chain connects TRBV20-1 to TRBJ2-3; D is unclear. Trimming removed 6 bases at V and 5 bases at J, with 9 bases between. Looked up from germline, CDR1 is DFQATT and CDR2 is SNEGSKA (reference sequence). The CDR3 totals 11 residues. The CDR3 protein is CSAVPVDTQYF. CDR3 in DNA: TGCAGTGCAGTACCAGTAGATACGCAGTATTTT.

In its sample, this clone was seen a few times. This CDR3 is CASSDTFPYQPQHF. CDR3 bases: TGTGCCAGCAGTGACACCTTTCCCTATCAGCCCCAGCATTTT. The chain is built from TRBV2 and TRBJ1-5; D remains unclear. The germline V gene encodes CDR1 SNHLY and CDR2 FYNNEI. V lost 3 bases and J lost 5, with 11 bases in between. The CDR3 sequence is 14 residues long.

The V and J genes are TRBV30 and TRBJ2-3; a weak D match, TRBD2 (5 bases). V gave up 4 bases and J gave up 0 bases, with 17 bases separating them. The CDR3 is 16 residues long. Germline loops: CDR1 GTSNPN, CDR2 SVGIG (reference sequence). CDR3 bases: TGTGCCTGGACCTCCGGGCAGACGGGGAGCACAGATACGCAGTATTTT. This codes for CAWTSGQTGSTDTQYF.

The CDR3 sequence: CASSINRGQGTDTQYF. The CDR3 DNA follows: TGTGCCAGTAGTATAAACAGGGGGCAAGGCACAGATACGCAGTATTTT. This chain links TRBV19 with TRBJ2-3, with 9 nucleotides matching TRBD1. Germline V gene lookup returns CDR1 LNHDA and CDR2 SQIVND (reference sequence). The CDR3 totals 16 residues. V was clipped by 2 bases and J by 1 base; unmatched bases: 4.

The rearrangement links TRBV18 to TRBJ1-2; 8 bases map to TRBD1. After removal of 2 bases from V and 6 bases from J, the junction contained 8 bases not matched to a gene. CDR3 length: 15 residues. Germline values: CDR1 KGHSH, CDR2 LQKENI. As DNA, the CDR3 is TGTGCCAGCTCACCAATGTTGCAGGGGGCGGATGGCTACACCTTC. It yields the protein CASSPMLQGADGYTF. Based on the CDR3 plus reference TRBV18 and TRBJ1-2, the full variable domain is NAGVMQNPRHLVRRRGQEARLRCSPMKGHSHVYWYRQLPEEGLKFMVYLQKENIIDESGMPKERFSAEFPKEGPSILRIQQVVRGDSAAYFCASSPMLQGADGYTFGSGTRLTVV.

The V gene is TRBV11-2, the J gene TRBJ2-7; D gene uncertain. The CDR3 is 18 residues long. Trimming took 5 bases from V and 0 from J, leaving 23 bases between them. CDR1 is SGHAT and CDR2 is FQNNGV in the germline V gene. As DNA, the CDR3 is TGTGCCAGCAGCCTGCGTACGGTGCGTCATCTTAGCTCCTACGAGCAGTACTTC. Its translation is CASSLRTVRHLSSYEQYF.

The genes are TRBV2 and TRBJ1-5; D is ambiguous. The germline gives CDR1 SNHLY, CDR2 FYNNEI. The CDR3 contains 13 residues. V was cut by 6 bases and J by 4 bases, with 10 bases left in between. The CDR3 loop reads CASSLGPNQPQHF. The DNA of the CDR3 is TGTGCCAGCAGCTTAGGCCCTAATCAGCCCCAGCATTTT.

V and J are TRBV7-9 and TRBJ2-7; D gene ambiguous. The V gene's germline CDR1 is SEHNR and CDR2 FQNEAQ (reference sequence). V lost 5 bases, J lost 0 bases, and 23 bases lay in between. CDR3 size: 18 residues. CDR3 in amino acids: CASSPDPNRAWLSYEQYF. CDR3 coding DNA: TGTGCCAGCAGCCCAGATCCTAATAGGGCTTGGCTCTCCTACGAGCAGTACTTC.

In this sample, this clone turned up a few times. The chain employs TRBV4-1 and TRBJ2-1, with D maybe TRBD1 (5 bases). Germline assignment: CDR1 MGHRA and CDR2 YSYEKL. Trimming shortened V by 1 base and J by 3 bases, and 13 bases separated the two germline ends. The length of the CDR3 is 16 residues. The CDR3 DNA is TGCGCCAGCAGCCAAGCAAAGGGGCACTACTACAATGAGCAGTTCTTC. This codes for CASSQAKGHYYNEQFF.

The chain is built from TRBV7-9 and TRBJ2-1; 12 bases are shared with TRBD2. Germline CDR1 is SEHNR and CDR2 is FQNEAQ (reference sequence). This CDR3 is 17 amino acids long. The J segment lost 4 bases and the V segment lost 0 bases, leaving 4 bases of the junction unmatched. CDR3 loop: CASSLAETSGGYNEQFF. For the CDR3, the DNA is TGTGCCAGCAGCTTAGCCGAAACTAGCGGGGGGTACAATGAGCAGTTCTTC.

V is TRBV11-1 and J is TRBJ2-3; 7 bases map to TRBD1. In germline, CDR1 is SGHAT, CDR2 FQDESV (reference sequence). V was pared by 4 bases and J by 2 bases, with 6 bases of the junction left unmatched. This CDR3 has 15 amino acids. The CDR3 DNA is TGTGCCAGCAGCTACCGACAGGGTATCACAGATACGCAGTATTTT. It encodes CASSYRQGITDTQYF.

The rearrangement uses TRBV11-2 and TRBJ2-1, with 10 bases fitting TRBD2. The CDR3 is made up of 16 amino acids. Germline V gives CDR1 SGHAT, CDR2 FQNNGV. Trimming removed 0 bases from V and 3 bases from J; junction bases left unmatched: 2. The CDR3 spells CASSLEVAGGYNEQFF. In DNA, the CDR3 is TGTGCCAGCAGCTTAGAGGTAGCGGGAGGCTACAATGAGCAGTTCTTC.

This clone showed up just once. The J gene is TRBJ1-2, the V gene TRBV5-1; no clear D gene. The length of the CDR3 is 17 residues. CDR1 SGHRS and CDR2 YFSETQ come from the germline V gene. V was cut by 7 bases and J by 4 bases, with 26 bases left in between. CDR3 sequence: CASGTFNGQQSSYGYTF. In nucleotides, the CDR3 is TGCGCCAGCGGTACATTTAACGGGCAGCAAAGTTCCTATGGCTACACCTTC.

The gene calls are TRBV7-6 and TRBJ1-5; the D gene is possibly TRBD1 (5 bases). V was shortened by 2 bases and J by 4 bases, with 21 bases between the two germline ends. The CDR3 loop spans 18 amino acids. Germline lookup yields CDR1 SGHVS and CDR2 FNYEAQ. CDR3 in DNA: TGTGCCAGCAGCTTATTGAGGAGCTCCCTGGACACTAATCAGCCCCAGCATTTT. It yields the protein CASSLLRSSLDTNQPQHF.

The chain joins TRBV10-3 to TRBJ1-2; D unclear. The V end was cut by 7 bases, the J end by 3 bases, with 12 bases between. CDR1 is ENHRY and CDR2 is SYGVKD in the germline V gene. The CDR3 length is 13 residues. The CDR3 nucleotides read TGTGCCATCAAGGACCCGGGCTACTATGGCTACACCTTC. Translated: CAIKDPGYYGYTF.

The genes are TRBV10-3 and TRBJ2-5; 9 bases are a match to TRBD2. J gave up 4 bases and V 2 bases, and 8 bases lay outside the gene matches. This CDR3 contains 16 residues. Germline V CDR1 and CDR2: ENHRY, SYGVKD. CDR3 sequence: CAISERGGGAAETQYF. CDR3 sequence (DNA): TGTGCCATCAGTGAGCGGGGCGGGGGGGCGGCAGAGACCCAGTACTTC.

The chain joins TRBV6-5 to TRBJ2-2, with unresolved D. The CDR3 sequence is 10 residues long. The V end lost 11 bases, the J end lost 10 bases, and 11 bases lay between the germline ends. CDR1 is MNHEY, CDR2 SVGAGI, per germline. The CDR3 sequence: CAWIQKELFF. CDR3 coding DNA: TGTGCCTGGATACAGAAGGAGCTGTTTTTT.

The chain combines TRBV9 with TRBJ2-2; tentatively, D is TRBD1 (6 bases). V lost 6 bases to trimming and J lost 4 bases, with 10 bases between them. Germline assignment: CDR1 SGDLS and CDR2 YYNGEE. The CDR3 consists of 13 residues. As DNA, the CDR3 is TGTGCCAGCAACAGGGTATCCACCGGGGAGCTGTTTTTT. It yields the protein CASNRVSTGELFF. Looking up the rest from reference TRBV9 and TRBJ2-2 gives the full variable domain: DSGVTQTPKHLITATGQRVTLRCSPRSGDLSVYWYQQSLDQGLQFLIQYYNGEERAKGNILERFSAQQFPDLHSELNLSSLELGDSALYFCASNRVSTGELFFGEGSRLTVL.

The J gene is TRBJ1-1, the V gene TRBV4-2, with TRBD1 identical over 7 bases. V shed 5 bases, J shed 1 base, and the junction held 7 bases outside the gene matches. The CDR3 covers 15 residues. In germline, CDR1 is LGHNA, CDR2 YNFKEQ. DNA of the CDR3: TGTGCCAGCAGCACCCCCCGACAGGGGAACACTGAAGCTTTCTTT. It specifies CASSTPRQGNTEAFF.